The T cell receptor beta chain described here comes from a study of T-cell reconstitution after alpha-beta-depleted transplantation in children. The authors prepared the TCRbeta library with unique molecular identifiers. TCRdb fed the PCR reads into MiXCR, producing one record per CDR3 protein. The sample has 200,000 to 250,000 distinct CDR3 sequences, roughly 10% seen once. Germline-derived CDR1 and CDR2 are SEHNR and FQNEAQ (reference sequence). This CDR3 has 14 residues. Trimming removed 5 bases at V and 2 bases at J, with 10 bases between. This clonotype was detected many times. The rearrangement links TRBV7-9 to TRBJ2-1; D ambiguous. This receptor was taken from a human donor who donated a stem cell graft to a child with acute lymphoblastic leukemia. The specimen was PBMCs from the stem cell graft donor, collected from the stem cell graft. The CDR3 loop is CASSPGRTYNEQFF. In nucleotides, the CDR3 is TGTGCCAGCAGCCCCGGCCGCACCTACAATGAGCAGTTCTTC.